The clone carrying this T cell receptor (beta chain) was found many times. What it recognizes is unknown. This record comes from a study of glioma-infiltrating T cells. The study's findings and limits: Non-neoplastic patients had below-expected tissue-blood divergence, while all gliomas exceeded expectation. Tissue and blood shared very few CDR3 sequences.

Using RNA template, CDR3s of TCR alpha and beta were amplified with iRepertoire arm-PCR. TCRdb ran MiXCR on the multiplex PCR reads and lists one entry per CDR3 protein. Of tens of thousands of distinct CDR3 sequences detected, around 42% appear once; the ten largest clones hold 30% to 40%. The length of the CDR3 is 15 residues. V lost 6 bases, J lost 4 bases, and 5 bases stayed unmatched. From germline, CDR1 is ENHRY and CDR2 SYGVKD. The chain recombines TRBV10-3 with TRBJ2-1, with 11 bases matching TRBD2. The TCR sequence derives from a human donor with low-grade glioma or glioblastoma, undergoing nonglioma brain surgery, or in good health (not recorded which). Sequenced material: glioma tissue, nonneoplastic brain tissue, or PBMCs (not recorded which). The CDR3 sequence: CAISKGLAEYNEQFF. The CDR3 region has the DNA TGTGCCATCAGCAAGGGACTAGCGGAGTACAATGAGCAGTTCTTC.